This TCR beta chain emerged from a study of T cells after yellow fever vaccination. Study information: Where fractions had low cell numbers, libraries were prepared from them with the SMART-Seq v4 Ultra Low Input RNA kit.

CDR1 DFQATT and CDR2 SNEGSKA come from the germline V gene (reference sequence). Trimming took 6 bases from V and 2 from J, leaving 18 bases between them. The CDR3 is 15 residues long. Study-level findings and limits: Once the booster was given, most primary-vaccination clones reappeared, at approximately 97% for CD4 and over 85% for CD8.

By 5'RACE template switching, TCR cDNA was produced, with a universal primer site and UMIs added in the process. In TCRdb, the 5' RACE reads were re-called with MiXCR into one record per CDR3 protein. The sample includes some 300,000 distinct CDR3 sequences, roughly 8.4% of them seen just once. This clonotype occurred a few times. Its specificity is unknown. This receptor was identified in a man aged 18-30 years who received the YFV17D yellow fever vaccine. The rearrangement links TRBV20-1 to TRBJ2-3; possibly TRBD1 or TRBD2 for D (6 bases each). Sequenced material: PBMCs, taken 35 to 50 days after the first yellow fever vaccination. The CDR3 loop is CSARRGYQYTDTQYF. As DNA, the CDR3 is TGCAGTGCGAGGAGGGGGTACCAGTACACAGATACGCAGTATTTT.